This T cell receptor (beta chain) was obtained from a study of beta chain features in type 1 diabetes. Every isolated RNA sample was fully reverse transcribed, so sequencing captured expressed TCRB transcripts. Generated by immunoSEQ multiplex PCR, the TCRdb table keeps only in-frame clones and is missing some. The repertoire consists of 430,000 or so clones, with approximately 10% occurring once and the leading ten covering approximately 0.045%. This clone showed up just a few times. The receptor was isolated from a woman between 18 and 29 years old in good health. Sequencing input: naive CD4+ T cells from blood.

The CDR3 DNA reads as TGTGCCAGCAGTTACACCGACAGAACTAATGAAAAACTGTTTTTT. Translation: CASSYTDRTNEKLFF. This chain connects TRBV6-6 to TRBJ1-4, with D perhaps matching TRBD1 (5 bases). CDR3 size: 15 residues. The V end lost 2 bases, the J end lost 1 base, and 8 bases lay between the germline ends. Germline V lookup: CDR1 MNHNY, CDR2 SVGAGI (reference sequence).